This passage covers 32 T cell receptor beta chains from one sample sequenced in a study of response to subunit inactivated influenza vaccine. One entry per CDR3 protein, called by TCRdb with MiXCR from the RT-PCR reads. The data contain about 780,000 distinct CDR3 sequences, less than 20% of them seen just once; the ten biggest clones take up about a tenth. This specimen was PBMCs from blood, taken about 5 days after vaccination. These receptor sequences come from a man in his fifties or sixties who received an inactivated influenza vaccine.

This clonotype was seen only a few times. V and J are TRBV6-6 and TRBJ1-4, with 7 bases aligning to TRBD1. The CDR3 contains 12 residues. CDR1 and CDR2 from the germline V gene are MNHNY and SVGAGI (reference sequence). CDR3 DNA: TGTGCAACCGGGACAGATAATGAAAAACTGTTTTTT. Its translation is CATGTDNEKLFF.

This clonotype was counted ten times or more. The rearrangement joins TRBV6-5 to TRBJ2-4; D might be TRBD1 (5 bases). Trimming left V 7 bases short and J 1 base short, with 5 bases between. CDR3 length: 12 residues. CDR1 MNHEY and CDR2 SVGAGI come from the germline V gene. DNA for the CDR3: TGTGCCAGCAAGGGGGCCAAAAACATTCAGTACTTC. Protein sequence: CASKGAKNIQYF.

This clonotype has just a few counts. The chain uses TRBV3-1 and TRBJ1-2; TRBD1 matches at 8 bases. The CDR3 loop spans 16 amino acids. The V gene's germline CDR1 is LGHDT and CDR2 YNNKEL (reference sequence). The J segment lost 8 bases and the V segment lost 0 bases, leaving 11 bases of the junction unmatched. CDR3 region: CASSQDSGGQGGGYTF. CDR3 bases: TGTGCCAGCAGCCAAGACTCTGGCGGACAGGGTGGCGGCTACACCTTC.

This clonotype has at least ten counts. The J gene is TRBJ1-1, the V gene TRBV20-1, with D uncertain. Germline-derived CDR1 and CDR2 are DFQATT and SNEGSKA (reference sequence). This CDR3 contains 11 residues. V was pared by 1 base and J by 3 bases, with 3 bases between. The CDR3 sequence is CSARVDTEAFF. The CDR3 region has the DNA TGCAGTGCTAGAGTAGACACTGAAGCTTTCTTT.

The rearrangement joins TRBV10-3 to TRBJ2-5; D gene ambiguous. The CDR3 has 13 amino acids. The V gene's germline CDR1 is ENHRY and CDR2 SYGVKD. Between the trimmed V and J ends, which lost 5 bases and 4 bases, there was a span of 11 bases. This chain's CDR3 is CAISPDKSETQYF. DNA for the CDR3: TGTGCCATCAGTCCAGACAAGTCAGAGACCCAGTACTTC.

Ten or more counts support this clonotype. J is TRBJ1-1 and V is TRBV18; D is perhaps TRBD1 (6 bases). V was clipped by 6 bases and J by 5 bases, with 7 bases between them. Per germline, CDR1 KGHSH and CDR2 LQKENI. CDR3 length: 11 amino acids. The CDR3 DNA is TGTGCCAGCTCCGGACAGACTGAAGCTTTCTTT. Protein sequence: CASSGQTEAFF.

This clonotype appeared a few times. V and J are TRBV7-9 and TRBJ1-3; no clear D. Germline lookup yields CDR1 SEHNR and CDR2 FQNEAQ (reference sequence). Deletions cut 5 bases from V and 4 bases from J, with 18 bases between. The CDR3 loop spans 16 amino acids. The CDR3 nucleotides read TGTGCCAGCAGCCTTAAGGGCCCTAAGACGGGAAACACCATATATTTT. Translation: CASSLKGPKTGNTIYF.

This clonotype occurred many times. The chain recombines TRBV7-2 with TRBJ2-2, with D unresolved. Trimming left V 8 bases short and J 1 base short, with 5 bases between. The CDR3 runs to 12 residues. CDR1 is SGHTA and CDR2 is FQGNSA in the germline V gene. The CDR3 reads CASGQNTGELFF. The DNA for the CDR3 is TGTGCCAGCGGGCAGAACACCGGGGAGCTGTTTTTT.

This clonotype was seen at least ten times. This chain joins TRBV12-3 or TRBV12-4 and TRBJ2-1; D is uncertain. The ends were cut back, 2 bases at V and 3 bases at J, with 11 bases in the middle. The CDR3 totals 15 residues. The CDR3, as DNA: TGTGCCAGCAGTTTAAGTGGGGAAAACTACAATGAGCAGTTCTTC. Protein: CASSLSGENYNEQFF.

This clonotype was counted only a few times. The chain links TRBV29-1 to TRBJ2-3; TRBD1 might be the D (5 bases). The CDR3 has 13 residues. The germline V gene has CDR1 SQVTM and CDR2 ANQGSEA. The germline V and J ends were trimmed by 5 bases and 1 base, with 10 bases remaining between them. CDR3 amino acids: CSVIRVGTDTQYF. In DNA form, the CDR3 reads TGCAGCGTTATCAGGGTCGGCACAGATACGCAGTATTTT.

This clonotype was detected a few times. The chain couples TRBV10-3 to TRBJ2-7, with D possibly TRBD2 on 6 matching bases. This CDR3 is 12 amino acids long. With 8 bases removed from V and 2 bases from J, the gap between germline ends came to 10 bases. Per germline, CDR1 ENHRY and CDR2 SYGVKD. CDR3 in amino acids: CAIGTLPYEQYF. CDR3 nucleotides: TGTGCCATCGGGACTCTACCCTACGAGCAGTACTTC.

This clonotype was counted once. V is TRBV6-2 or TRBV6-3 and J is TRBJ2-2, with no clear D. The CDR3 runs to 14 residues. V gave up 2 bases and J gave up 6 bases, with 10 bases separating them. Germline V gene sequence: CDR1 MNHEY, CDR2 SVGEGT. This CDR3 is CASSYSGWSGELFF. The CDR3 DNA sequence: TGTGCCAGCAGTTACAGTGGGTGGTCCGGGGAGCTGTTTTTT.

This chain uses TRBV7-2 with TRBJ2-6; no definite D call. The germline V and J ends were trimmed by 1 base and 4 bases, with 8 bases remaining between them. Germline V gene data show CDR1 as SGHTA and CDR2 as FQGNSA. The CDR3 loop spans 15 amino acids. CDR3 DNA sequence: TGTGCCAGCAGCTTAGGCGAACCCGGGGCCAACGTCCTGACTTTC. It encodes CASSLGEPGANVLTF.

This clonotype appeared a few times. Here the CDR3 DNA reads TGTGCCAGCAGCCTCACACTAGCCTCGGCCCATGAGCAGTTCTTC. Its translation is CASSLTLASAHEQFF. The chain carries TRBV7-9 and TRBJ2-7, with a weak D call TRBD2 (6 bases). The DNA matches TRBJ2-1 better at its end, which makes the J call doubtful. The CDR3 length is 15 residues. Germline V gene data show CDR1 as SEHNR and CDR2 as FQNEAQ (reference sequence).

This rearrangement joins TRBV27 to TRBJ2-7, with D maybe TRBD2 (5 bases). CDR3 length equals 14 residues. The V gene lost 6 bases and the J gene lost 5 bases, with 17 bases spanning the gap. Per germline, CDR1 MNHEY and CDR2 SMNVEV (reference sequence). DNA for the CDR3: TGTGCCAGCAGGTCCGTCGGCGGGCTCGACGAGCAGTACTTC. Translating it yields CASRSVGGLDEQYF.

This chain uses TRBV11-1 with TRBJ2-7, with 7 bases fitting TRBD1. V was pared by 6 bases and J by 7 bases, with 9 bases of the junction left unmatched. The CDR3 extends over 13 amino acids. Per the germline V gene, CDR1 is SGHAT and CDR2 is FQDESV (reference sequence). The CDR3 DNA sequence: TGTGCCAGCAGTTTCGGGACAGTCGGTGAGCAGTACTTC. Translated: CASSFGTVGEQYF. The full variable domain, with the rest looked up from reference TRBV11-1 and TRBJ2-7, is EAEVAQSPRYKITEKSQAVAFWCDPISGHATLYWYRQILGQGPELLVQFQDESVVDDSQLPKDRFSAERLKGVDSTLKIQPAELGDSAMYLCASSFGTVGEQYFGPGTRLTVT.

The chain carries TRBV7-9 and TRBJ1-2, with no clear D. The V gene's germline CDR1 is SEHNR and CDR2 FQNEAQ (reference sequence). The CDR3 extends over 14 amino acids. With 1 base removed from V and 0 bases from J, the gap between germline ends came to 6 bases. CDR3 coding DNA: TGTGCCAGCAGCTTAGTGGCTTCTAACTATGGCTACACCTTC. Protein sequence: CASSLVASNYGYTF.

The genes are TRBV10-1 and TRBJ1-3; D uncertain. The CDR3 extends over 15 amino acids. V lost 5 bases and J 0 bases, leaving 11 bases between the germline ends. Germline CDR1 and CDR2: WNHNN and SYGVQD (reference sequence). In DNA, the CDR3 is TGCGCCAGCAGTCGATCTACACACTCTGGAAACACCATATATTTT. Its protein product is CASSRSTHSGNTIYF.

This sequence joins TRBV6-2 or TRBV6-3 and TRBJ2-7; D gene unclear. Trimming removed 6 bases at V and 2 bases at J, with 11 bases between. The CDR3 runs to 13 residues. Germline CDR1 reads MNHEY; CDR2 reads SVGEGT. For the CDR3, the DNA is TGTGCCAGCAGCAAAGGGTCCCCCTACGAGCAGTACTTC. Translation: CASSKGSPYEQYF.

V and J are TRBV9 and TRBJ2-7; D unclear. This CDR3 region has 15 residues. Germline V gene lookup returns CDR1 SGDLS and CDR2 YYNGEE. V was cut by 0 bases and J by 0 bases, with 10 bases left in between. The CDR3 DNA reads TGTGCCAGCAGCGTAGACCCAGGCAGCTCCTACGAGCAGTACTTC. It encodes CASSVDPGSSYEQYF.

There are a few counts of this clonotype. The chain carries TRBV7-6 and TRBJ2-3; D uncertain. The CDR3 has 15 residues. V lost 5 bases, J lost 1 base, and 13 bases lay in between. CDR1 and CDR2 (germline): SGHVS, FNYEAQ. CDR3 nucleotides: TGTGCCAGCAGCCCAACGACCACTCGCACAGATACGCAGTATTTT. Translated, it gives CASSPTTTRTDTQYF.

J is TRBJ2-2 and V is TRBV6-1; possibly TRBD1 for D (5 bases). In germline, CDR1 is MNHNS, CDR2 SASEGT. The CDR3 runs 14 residues. Trimming removed 0 bases at V and 7 bases at J, with 9 bases between. The CDR3: CASSEAQGNGELFF. CDR3 coding DNA: TGTGCCAGCAGTGAAGCCCAGGGCAACGGGGAGCTGTTTTTT.

The CDR3 here is CSAREAPGGGTQYF. Written as DNA, the CDR3 is TGCAGTGCTAGGGAGGCCCCAGGGGGCGGTACGCAGTATTTT. The chain employs TRBV20-1 and TRBJ2-3; TRBD1 agrees at 8 bases. CDR1 is DFQATT, CDR2 SNEGSKA, per germline (reference sequence). This CDR3 is built from 14 residues. Trimming cost V 3 bases and J 8 bases; bases outside gene matches: 10.

The gene calls are TRBV4-3 and TRBJ2-3; TRBD2 agrees at 14 bases. Germline CDR1 reads LGHNA; CDR2 reads YSLEER. This CDR3 has 18 residues. The V gene end was trimmed by 0 bases and the J gene end by 7 bases; junction bases not matched to a gene: 9. CDR3 in amino acids: CASSQDPRTSGGRNTQYF. The DNA of the CDR3 is TGCGCCAGCAGCCAAGACCCCAGGACTAGCGGGGGGCGAAATACGCAGTATTTT.

This clonotype was picked up a small number of times. The rearrangement links TRBV12-3 or TRBV12-4 to TRBJ1-5, with D perhaps matching TRBD1 (6 bases). Trimming shortened V by 2 bases and J by 5 bases, and 13 bases separated the two germline ends. The CDR3 spans 15 residues. CDR3 in DNA: TGTGCCAGCAGTTTAATGGGGGGCACGGATCAGCCCCAGCATTTT. This translates into CASSLMGGTDQPQHF.

Here the CDR3 DNA reads TGCAGTGCTAGTCGGCTGAATCCCCCGTACGAGCAGTACTTC. Translated, it gives CSASRLNPPYEQYF. V is TRBV20-1 and J is TRBJ2-7; D ambiguous. The CDR3 length is 14 residues. Germline-derived CDR1 and CDR2 are DFQATT and SNEGSKA (reference sequence). Trimming stripped 3 bases from V and 4 bases from J, with 16 bases between.

The CDR3 region is CASSGTGTGVTYEQYF. The CDR3 DNA sequence: TGTGCCAGCAGTGGGACCGGGACAGGGGTCACCTACGAGCAGTACTTC. The rearrangement uses TRBV28 and TRBJ2-7; 10 bases are shared with TRBD1. CDR1 and CDR2 (germline): MDHEN, SYDVKM. The CDR3 sequence is 16 residues long. The V gene end was trimmed by 5 bases and the J gene end by 2 bases; junction bases not matched to a gene: 9. Using reference TRBV28 and TRBJ2-7 for the parts outside the CDR3, the full variable domain is DVKVTQSSRYLVKRTGEKVFLECVQDMDHENMFWYRQDPGLGLRLIYFSYDVKMKEKGDIPEGYSVSREKKERFSLILESASTNQTSMYLCASSGTGTGVTYEQYFGPGTRLTVT.

A few counts support this clonotype. V usage is TRBV5-1 and J usage is TRBJ2-7; TRBD1 aligns across 7 bases. J lost 2 bases, V lost 1 base, and 6 bases had no gene match. The CDR3 extends over 15 amino acids. From germline, CDR1 is SGHRS and CDR2 YFSETQ. The DNA of the CDR3 is TGCGCCAGCAGCTTGCGGACAGGCCAGACCTACGAGCAGTACTTC. Protein sequence: CASSLRTGQTYEQYF.

In this sample, this clonotype turned up a few times. V usage is TRBV30 and J usage is TRBJ2-1, with 13 positions matching TRBD2. The CDR3 has 13 residues. Germline CDR1 and CDR2: GTSNPN and SVGIG (reference sequence). The CDR3 protein is CATQTSGRPEQFF. The CDR3 DNA reads TGTGCGACCCAGACTAGCGGGAGGCCCGAGCAGTTCTTC.

The table lists this clonotype with a few counts. V and J are TRBV20-1 and TRBJ2-3; 11 bases align to TRBD2. The CDR3 sequence is 16 residues long. Germline CDR1 DFQATT, CDR2 SNEGSKA (reference sequence). The V segment lost 4 bases and the J segment 2 bases; nucleotides outside the gene matches: 8. CDR3 DNA: TGCAGTGCTACTGTACCGGGACTAGCGGTCACAGATACGCAGTATTTT. Protein: CSATVPGLAVTDTQYF.

This chain links TRBV9 with TRBJ2-4; TRBD1 agrees at 7 bases. The ends lost 1 base at V and 6 bases at J; junction bases unmatched: 1. Germline-derived CDR1 and CDR2 are SGDLS and YYNGEE. This CDR3 is 13 amino acids long. This CDR3 is CASSVRTGNIQYF. In DNA form, the CDR3 reads TGTGCCAGCAGCGTAAGGACAGGAAACATTCAGTACTTC.

The chain carries TRBV10-3 and TRBJ1-1; TRBD1 is a possible D gene (6 bases). The CDR3 loop spans 13 amino acids. Trimming cost V 7 bases and J 1 base, with 10 bases left between them. From germline, CDR1 is ENHRY and CDR2 SYGVKD. CDR3 residues: CAITPGQNTEAFF. For the CDR3, the DNA is TGTGCCATCACCCCGGGACAGAACACTGAAGCTTTCTTT.